These 28 T cell receptor beta chains were all obtained from the same sample, sequenced in a study of OX40 agonist ivuxolimab in advanced cancers. Assay used: immunoSEQ multiplex PCR; TCRdb lists only in-frame clones, some missing. The sample has about 63,000 clones, 81% seen once. The sample in question was CD4+ or CD8+ T cells sorted from blood, obtained in a trial of the OX40 agonist ivuxolimab. Receptors were obtained from an adult with an advanced solid tumor such as melanoma, head and neck, liver or kidney cancer.

V gene TRBV6-5 combines with J gene TRBJ1-6; the D gene is possibly TRBD1 (5 bases). This CDR3 contains 15 residues. Germline V gene sequence: CDR1 MNHEY, CDR2 SVGAGI. V was cut by 4 bases and J by 10 bases, with 17 bases left in between. This CDR3 is CASSSKPPRGSPLHF. As DNA, the CDR3 is TGTGCCAGCAGTTCCAAACCCCCCCGGGGGTCACCCCTCCACTTT.

V is TRBV11-2 and J is TRBJ2-2; TRBD2 matches 8 bases. The CDR3 contains 14 residues. CDR1 and CDR2 (germline): SGHAT, FQNNGV. The V gene end was trimmed by 7 bases and the J gene end by 4 bases; junction bases not matched to a gene: 5. The CDR3: CASTNAGGTGELFF. Here the CDR3 DNA reads TGTGCCAGCACCAACGCGGGGGGCACCGGGGAGCTGTTTTTT.

Note on this clone: A read error may account for a junction end that differs from germline. V and J are TRBV10-3 and TRBJ1-1, with a weak D call TRBD1 (5 bases). Looked up from germline, CDR1 is ENHRY and CDR2 is SYGVKD. The CDR3 contains 13 residues. CDR3 protein: CAISGQGNTKAFF. Here the CDR3 DNA reads TGTGCCATCAGTGGTCAGGGTAACACTAAAGCTTTCTTT.

The chain recombines TRBV30 with TRBJ2-1; D uncertain. Germline V gene data show CDR1 as GTSNPN and CDR2 as SVGIG (reference sequence). This CDR3 is built from 16 residues. V gave up 0 bases and J gave up 5 bases, with 17 bases separating them. The CDR3: CAWSVLGTPLDNEQFF. As DNA, the CDR3 is TGTGCCTGGAGTGTACTTGGAACACCTCTTGACAATGAGCAGTTCTTC.

This clone was seen once. The genes are TRBV9 and TRBJ1-1; 9 nucleotides match TRBD1. With V trimmed by 4 bases and J by 3 bases, 4 bases remained unmatched. This CDR3 spans 14 amino acids. The V gene's germline CDR1 is SGDLS and CDR2 YYNGEE. The CDR3 sequence: CASSRDRVDTEAFF. In DNA, the CDR3 is TGTGCCAGCAGCCGGGACAGGGTAGACACTGAAGCTTTCTTT.

This clone has a single count. CDR3 in amino acids: CASTFNGLPQETQYF. CDR3 DNA sequence: TGTGCCAGCACCTTCAACGGTCTACCGCAAGAGACCCAGTACTTC. The J gene is TRBJ2-5, the V gene TRBV2; no definite D call. CDR3 length equals 15 residues. CDR1 and CDR2 (germline): SNHLY, FYNNEI. V lost 7 bases, J lost 2 bases, and 17 bases lay in between.

The gene calls are TRBV5-4 and TRBJ1-1; 8 bases are shared with TRBD1. CDR3 length: 15 amino acids. CDR1 and CDR2 from the germline V gene are SGHNT and YYREEE (reference sequence). J was trimmed by 0 bases and V by 2 bases; bases with no gene match: 3. Here the CDR3 DNA reads TGTGCCAGCAGCTTTCCGGGACAGGTGAACACTGAAGCTTTCTTT. Residues: CASSFPGQVNTEAFF.

This clone has just a few counts. The chain uses TRBV10-1 and TRBJ1-6, with D possibly being TRBD1 (5 bases). Germline values: CDR1 WNHNN, CDR2 SYGVQD (reference sequence). Trimming shortened V by 6 bases and J by 10 bases, and 13 bases separated the two germline ends. CDR3 length: 13 amino acids. The CDR3 DNA follows: TGCGCCAGCAGGGCTGACAGTTCCTCACCCCTCCACTTT. Protein: CASRADSSSPLHF.

The chain combines TRBV5-4 with TRBJ2-5; 14 bases are a match to TRBD2. The J segment lost 4 bases and the V segment lost 4 bases, leaving 9 bases of the junction unmatched. CDR3 length equals 17 residues. Germline V CDR1 and CDR2: SGHNT, YYREEE (reference sequence). DNA of the CDR3: TGTGCCAGCAGCCCCGGGGCGACTAGCGGGGGGGGAGAGACCCAGTACTTC. Protein product: CASSPGATSGGGETQYF. Complete variable domain (other parts from reference TRBV5-4 and TRBJ2-5): ETGVTQSPTHLIKTRGQQVTLRCSSQSGHNTVSWYQQALGQGPQFIFQYYREEENGRGNFPPRFSGLQFPNYSSELNVNALELDDSALYLCASSPGATSGGGETQYFGPGTRLLVL.

The chain has TRBV29-1 and TRBJ1-2; the D gene is possibly TRBD1 (6 bases). The CDR3 runs to 13 residues. The V and J ends lost 8 bases and 6 bases respectively, with 19 bases between them. CDR1 is SQVTM and CDR2 is ANQGSEA in the germline V gene. This CDR3 reads CSSKVGGGDGYTF. DNA of the CDR3: TGCAGCTCCAAGGTAGGGGGAGGAGATGGCTACACCTTC.

The V and J genes are TRBV27 and TRBJ2-7, with D maybe TRBD2 (6 bases). The CDR3 is 13 amino acids. V was cut by 4 bases and J by 7 bases, with 14 bases left in between. The germline gives CDR1 MNHEY, CDR2 SMNVEV (reference sequence). The DNA for the CDR3 is TGTGCCAGCAGTTCGACTAACGCGGGGGAGCAGTACTTC. Protein sequence: CASSSTNAGEQYF.

This chain connects TRBV4-1 to TRBJ2-7; no clear D gene. The V gene's germline CDR1 is MGHRA and CDR2 YSYEKL. Trimming pared 4 bases from V and 0 bases from J, leaving 10 bases between. The CDR3 spans 14 residues. The CDR3 nucleotides read TGCGCCAGCAGCCCGCAGGCGGCCTCCTACGAGCAGTACTTC. It specifies CASSPQAASYEQYF.

This clone occurred a few times. The chain recombines TRBV29-1 with TRBJ1-3; D remains ambiguous. V was cut by 4 bases and J by 0 bases, with 10 bases left in between. Germline assignment: CDR1 SQVTM and CDR2 ANQGSEA. The CDR3 covers 14 residues. CDR3 coding DNA: TGCAGCGTTGGTTACGGTAGCTCTGGAAACACCATATATTTT. This translates into CSVGYGSSGNTIYF.

This chain joins TRBV7-9 and TRBJ1-1; the D is unclear. This CDR3 has 15 amino acids. V was clipped by 1 base and J by 2 bases, with 11 bases between them. CDR1 SEHNR and CDR2 FQNEAQ come from the germline V gene (reference sequence). Here the CDR3 reads CASSLDGLGNTEAFF. The CDR3 DNA reads as TGTGCCAGCAGCTTAGACGGGTTGGGCAACACTGAAGCTTTCTTT.

This clone was detected once. V and J are TRBV9 and TRBJ2-5, with 12 positions matching TRBD2. The germline CDR1 and CDR2 sequences are SGDLS and YYNGEE. This CDR3 spans 16 amino acids. The ends lost 2 bases at V and 0 bases at J; junction bases unmatched: 2. CDR3 in amino acids: CASSVTSGGYQETQYF. CDR3 coding DNA: TGTGCCAGCAGCGTTACTAGCGGGGGGTACCAAGAGACCCAGTACTTC.

The genes are TRBV5-1 and TRBJ2-1; no firm D call. CDR1 and CDR2 (germline): SGHRS, YFSETQ. V lost 0 bases, J lost 0 bases, and 13 bases lay in between. The CDR3 loop spans 17 amino acids. The CDR3 coding sequence is TGCGCCAGCAGCTTGGGGGCCGGGCCTCTCTCCTACAATGAGCAGTTCTTC. Translation: CASSLGAGPLSYNEQFF.

V is TRBV30 and J is TRBJ1-4, with TRBD1 matching over 12 bases. The CDR3 has 15 amino acids. Per germline, CDR1 GTSNPN and CDR2 SVGIG (reference sequence). J lost 8 bases, V lost 3 bases, and 7 bases had no gene match. DNA for the CDR3: TGTGCCTGGAGCTTTATGGGACAGGGGGCAGAAAAACTGTTTTTT. The encoded protein is CAWSFMGQGAEKLFF. Combining the CDR3 with reference TRBV30 and TRBJ1-4 gives the whole variable domain SQTIHQWPATLVQPVGSPLSLECTVEGTSNPNLYWYRQAAGRGLQLLFYSVGIGQISSEVPQNLSASRPQDRQFILSSKKLLLSDSGFYLCAWSFMGQGAEKLFFGSGTQLSVL.

This clone appeared once. The chain uses TRBV6-1 and TRBJ1-1; possibly TRBD1 for D (6 bases). CDR1 is MNHNS, CDR2 SASEGT, per germline. Trimming took 4 bases from V and 5 from J, leaving 11 bases between them. The CDR3 is 13 amino acids. CDR3 sequence (DNA): TGTGCCAGCAGTGCCCTCAGGGGTACTGAAGCTTTCTTT. Translated, it gives CASSALRGTEAFF.

The CDR3 loop is CASSLSRGSLYGYTF. In DNA form, the CDR3 reads TGTGCCAGCAGCTTATCGCGGGGGTCTCTCTATGGCTACACCTTC. This chain links TRBV11-2 with TRBJ1-2; D may be TRBD1 (5 bases). The length of the CDR3 is 15 residues. Deletions cut 2 bases from V and 4 bases from J, with 14 bases between. Germline CDR1 SGHAT, CDR2 FQNNGV.

This chain uses TRBV19 with TRBJ1-5, with 7 bases aligning to TRBD1. CDR1 LNHDA and CDR2 SQIVND come from the germline V gene (reference sequence). The CDR3 consists of 15 residues. With 5 bases clipped from V and 0 bases from J, the junction kept 4 bases outside the gene matches. Here the CDR3 DNA reads TGTGCCAGTAGTTCAGGACAGGCTAGCAATCAGCCCCAGCATTTT. The encoded protein is CASSSGQASNQPQHF.

The chain couples TRBV2 to TRBJ2-7, with a tentative D call TRBD1 (5 bases). Looked up from germline, CDR1 is SNHLY and CDR2 is FYNNEI. The CDR3 is made up of 13 amino acids. V was cut by 5 bases and J by 1 base, with 9 bases left in between. CDR3 bases: TGTGCCAGCAGTTTAGACAGTTCCTACGAGCAGTACTTC. Translation gives CASSLDSSYEQYF. Supplemented by reference TRBV2 and TRBJ2-7, the full variable domain reads EPEVTQTPSHQVTQMGQEVILRCVPISNHLYFYWYRQILGQKVEFLVSFYNNEISEKSEIFDDQFSVERPDGSNFTLKIRSTKLEDSAMYFCASSLDSSYEQYFGPGTRLTVT.

This clone was seen a few times. The V gene is TRBV4-3, the J gene TRBJ1-5, with a tentative D call TRBD1 (6 bases). Germline CDR1 and CDR2: LGHNA and YSLEER. V lost 0 bases and J lost 7, with 16 bases in between. The CDR3 consists of 16 residues. The CDR3 loop reads CASSQEGGARGQPQHF. CDR3 sequence (DNA): TGCGCCAGCAGCCAAGAAGGGGGGGCAAGGGGGCAGCCCCAGCATTTT.

About this clone itself: The sample has other DNA sequences that encode this CDR3 too. V is TRBV5-1 and J is TRBJ2-1, with D uncertain. With 4 bases removed from V and 0 bases from J, the gap between germline ends came to 8 bases. The CDR3 contains 14 residues. The germline CDR1 and CDR2 sequences are SGHRS and YFSETQ. CDR3: CASSPQSSYNEQFF. The CDR3, as DNA: TGCGCCAGCAGCCCCCAGAGCTCCTACAATGAGCAGTTCTTC.

The chain joins TRBV6-6 to TRBJ1-2; D unresolved. The germline gives CDR1 MNHNY, CDR2 SVGAGI (reference sequence). V dropped 7 bases and J dropped 4 bases, with 16 bases sitting between them. The length of the CDR3 is 14 residues. The CDR3 region has the DNA TGTGCCAGCACCCCGGGCAGGTCGGGCTATGGCTACACCTTC. Amino acids: CASTPGRSGYGYTF.

The CDR3 loop reads CASNTRHTGDQPQHF. CDR3 nucleotide sequence: TGTGCCAGTAATACCCGGCACACAGGGGATCAGCCCCAGCATTTT. The gene calls are TRBV19 and TRBJ1-5, with 7 nucleotides matching TRBD1. The CDR3 has 15 amino acids. After removal of 7 bases from V and 5 bases from J, the junction contained 11 bases not matched to a gene. Germline V gene sequence: CDR1 LNHDA, CDR2 SQIVND (reference sequence).

This clone was observed a few times. The V gene is TRBV6-1, the J gene TRBJ1-1; D unresolved. The V and J ends lost 6 bases and 3 bases respectively, with 11 bases between them. The CDR3 length is 13 residues. The V gene's germline CDR1 is MNHNS and CDR2 SASEGT. The CDR3 spells CASRVDGYTEAFF. For the CDR3, the DNA is TGTGCCAGCAGGGTCGACGGATACACTGAAGCTTTCTTT.

The rearrangement links TRBV19 to TRBJ2-3; 7 bases agree with TRBD1. The V and J ends lost 4 bases and 4 bases, in that order; junction bases with no gene match: 2. The CDR3 has 13 amino acids. Germline V CDR1 and CDR2: LNHDA, SQIVND (reference sequence). CDR3 DNA: TGTGCCAGTAGTACCACAGGGGCAGATACGCAGTATTTT. Amino acids: CASSTTGADTQYF.

The V call is TRBV29-1, the J call TRBJ2-5; unclear D gene. V was pared by 7 bases and J by 7 bases, with 16 bases between. CDR1 is SQVTM, CDR2 ANQGSEA, per germline. The length of the CDR3 is 12 residues. The CDR3 reads CSGGDPVGTQYF. In DNA form, the CDR3 reads TGCAGCGGTGGAGATCCGGTAGGGACCCAGTACTTC.